Presented here are 10 T cell receptor beta chains from one specimen sequenced in a study of technical replicates of blood from several donors. Sequencing was performed with immunoSEQ multiplex PCR; in TCRdb, only in-frame clones are kept and a portion is missing. The table lists approximately 85,000 clones, nearly 95% of them singletons. The sample comprised T cells isolated from PBMCs. These receptors were obtained from a human donor in good health.

The chain is built from TRBV5-1 and TRBJ1-4; D is possibly TRBD1 (5 bases). Per the germline V gene, CDR1 is SGHRS and CDR2 is YFSETQ. V gave up 3 bases and J gave up 5 bases, with 14 bases separating them. This CDR3 has 15 residues. The CDR3 DNA sequence: TGCGCCAGCAGCTACTTGGACGGGGGGAATGAAAAACTGTTTTTT. Its protein product is CASSYLDGGNEKLFF.

The chain joins TRBV9 to TRBJ1-6; no clear D. Trimming left V 4 bases short and J 10 bases short, with 9 bases between. CDR3 length: 12 amino acids. CDR1 and CDR2 (germline): SGDLS, YYNGEE. The CDR3 DNA is TGTGCCAGCAGCTTGGGCGCCTCACCCCTCCACTTT. Its translation: CASSLGASPLHF. The whole variable domain, remainder taken from reference TRBV9 and TRBJ1-6, is DSGVTQTPKHLITATGQRVTLRCSPRSGDLSVYWYQQSLDQGLQFLIQYYNGEERAKGNILERFSAQQFPDLHSELNLSSLELGDSALYFCASSLGASPLHFGNGTRLTVT.

The chain couples TRBV4-1 to TRBJ1-1; D is ambiguous. From germline, CDR1 is MGHRA and CDR2 YSYEKL. This CDR3 spans 14 amino acids. V gave up 4 bases and J gave up 2 bases, with 11 bases separating them. The CDR3 region is CASSRRESNTEAFF. CDR3 nucleotides: TGCGCCAGCAGCCGCCGGGAATCTAACACTGAAGCTTTCTTT.

V gene TRBV29-1 combines with J gene TRBJ2-5; a possible D gene is TRBD1 (6 bases). The CDR3 sequence is 13 residues long. The V gene lost 8 bases and the J gene lost 5 bases, with 18 bases spanning the gap. The germline CDR1 and CDR2 sequences are SQVTM and ANQGSEA. The CDR3 sequence: CSQYTGTSETQYF. CDR3 nucleotide sequence: TGCAGCCAGTATACAGGGACAAGTGAGACCCAGTACTTC.

The chain couples TRBV6-1 to TRBJ2-5; 12 bases agree with TRBD2. The ends lost 9 bases at V and 6 bases at J; junction bases unmatched: 8. The CDR3 loop spans 14 amino acids. Germline V gene lookup returns CDR1 MNHNS and CDR2 SASEGT. The CDR3 DNA follows: TGTGCCAGTGCGACTAGCGGGAGTTTGAAGACCCAGTACTTC. It specifies CASATSGSLKTQYF.

Points on this clone: The junction shows a germline mismatch at one end, possibly a read error. V is TRBV5-1 and J is TRBJ1-1; 7 bases are shared with TRBD1. The germline V gene encodes CDR1 SGHRS and CDR2 YFSETQ. This CDR3 is 16 amino acids long. The CDR3 loop reads CASRLGTVLLNTEAFF. The CDR3 DNA follows: TGCGCCAGCAGGTTGGGGACAGTACTTTTGAACACTGAAGCTTTCTTT. The full variable domain, with the rest looked up from reference TRBV5-1 and TRBJ1-1, is KAGVTQTPRYLIKTRGQQVTLSCSPISGHRSVSWYQQTPGQGLQFLFEYFSETQRNKGNFPGRFSGRQFSNSRSEMNVSTLELGDSALYLCASRLGTVLLNTEAFFGQGTRLTVV.

The J gene is TRBJ2-7, the V gene TRBV6-1, with D uncertain. This CDR3 region has 11 residues. CDR1 and CDR2 (germline): MNHNS, SASEGT. The V gene lost 11 bases and the J gene lost 3 bases, with 11 bases spanning the gap. CDR3 nucleotide sequence: TGTGCCTGTCTTTCAGGCTACGAGCAGTACTTC. Protein sequence: CACLSGYEQYF.

V gene TRBV19 combines with J gene TRBJ1-6; D is undetermined. The CDR3 loop spans 16 amino acids. In germline, CDR1 is LNHDA, CDR2 SQIVND (reference sequence). V was trimmed by 3 bases and J by 6 bases, leaving 15 bases between them. CDR3 protein: CASSMAPGFINSPLHF. The CDR3 coding sequence is TGTGCCAGTAGTATGGCCCCGGGGTTCATTAATTCACCCCTCCACTTT.

The chain uses TRBV4-2 and TRBJ1-2; tentatively, D is TRBD1 (6 bases). The CDR3 spans 17 residues. Trimming shortened V by 0 bases and J by 4 bases, and 18 bases separated the two germline ends. Germline V gene lookup returns CDR1 LGHNA and CDR2 YNFKEQ. CDR3 bases: TGTGCCAGCAGCCAAGACGGACAGACCCTCGCCATCTATGGCTACACCTTC. As protein: CASSQDGQTLAIYGYTF.

The chain has TRBV2 and TRBJ2-7, with TRBD1 identical over 12 bases. CDR3 length: 15 residues. Germline V gene sequence: CDR1 SNHLY, CDR2 FYNNEI. V lost 6 bases, J lost 4 bases, and 7 bases stayed unmatched. CDR3 in DNA: TGTGCCAGCAGGCGGGGGACAGGGGGCTTGTACGAGCAGTACTTC. Translated: CASRRGTGGLYEQYF.